A selection of T cell receptor beta chains follows, all from one sample in a study of T cells in Graves' hyperthyroidism and ophthalmopathy. TCRdb processed the multiplex PCR reads anew with MiXCR; each CDR3 protein has one entry. The repertoire holds approximately 690,000 distinct CDR3 sequences, with about 14% as singletons. Source material: blood. These receptors came from a woman aged 45-60 years with Graves' ophthalmopathy. Each CDR3 is given without its conserved first and last residue. D genes are given only for firm matches. Rows give clone size only sometimes, using once, few, many, or a class for an expanded clone.

D: TRBD1; J: TRBJ2-7; size: .; V: TRBV12-3/TRBV12-4; CDR3: ATSVAQGPPYEQY
D: .; J: TRBJ2-3; size: many; V: TRBV6-5; CDR3: ASSYVTGTDTQY
D: .; J: TRBJ1-5; size: many; V: TRBV20-1; CDR3: SATRTVRGNQPQH
D: .; J: TRBJ2-2; size: many; V: TRBV5-1; CDR3: ASRVENTGELF
D: TRBD1; J: TRBJ1-2; size: many; V: TRBV6-1; CDR3: ASCRDRAYGYT
D: .; J: TRBJ2-4; size: many; V: TRBV3-1; CDR3: ASSPRSLGKNIQY
D: .; J: TRBJ2-5; size: .; V: TRBV6-1; CDR3: ASSERWPGGVETQY
D: TRBD2; J: TRBJ2-3; size: many; V: TRBV20-1; CDR3: SVRTSGTDTQY
D: .; J: TRBJ2-7; size: many; V: TRBV28; CDR3: ASSPPSVGIGEQY
D: TRBD1; J: TRBJ1-1; size: .; V: TRBV5-1; CDR3: ASSWPALDRSRSDTEAF
D: TRBD2; J: TRBJ2-5; size: many; V: TRBV7-2; CDR3: ASSLQGLAGETQY
D: .; J: TRBJ1-2; size: many; V: TRBV5-5; CDR3: ASSLETGNYGYT
D: .; J: TRBJ1-6; size: .; V: TRBV12-3/TRBV12-4; CDR3: ASSLSGRSSPLH
D: TRBD2; J: TRBJ2-3; size: many; V: TRBV24-1; CDR3: ATSDFRLAGTDTQY
D: .; J: TRBJ1-6; size: many; V: TRBV6-6; CDR3: ASSYSSSGADNSPLH
D: .; J: TRBJ2-7; size: many; V: TRBV20-1; CDR3: SALGRAHSPYEQY
D: TRBD1; J: TRBJ2-5; size: few; V: TRBV14; CDR3: ASSQGGTGRETQY
D: .; J: TRBJ2-5; size: many; V: TRBV12-3/TRBV12-4; CDR3: ASSWRKPGRETQY
D: .; J: TRBJ1-1; size: many; V: TRBV2; CDR3: ASRRLQGWESTEAF
D: .; J: TRBJ1-4; size: few; V: TRBV4-2; CDR3: ASSPEGSGFLTEKLF
D: .; J: TRBJ2-7; size: many; V: TRBV20-1; CDR3: SARDRQLYEQY
D: .; J: TRBJ2-3; size: many; V: TRBV12-3/TRBV12-4; CDR3: ASSLLTLTDTQY
D: TRBD2; J: TRBJ2-3; size: .; V: TRBV18; CDR3: ASSPLAGVQGDTQY
D: .; J: TRBJ1-2; size: many; V: TRBV30; CDR3: AWSAIGGYGYT
D: .; J: TRBJ2-5; size: many; V: TRBV28; CDR3: ASSLPLGQETQY
D: .; J: TRBJ1-1; size: .; V: TRBV20-1; CDR3: SARGYRVSVGGGFTEAF
D: TRBD2; J: TRBJ2-1; size: many; V: TRBV7-2; CDR3: ASSLWGGEQF
D: .; J: TRBJ2-3; size: .; V: TRBV7-9; CDR3: ASSPRGEDTQY
D: .; J: TRBJ2-5; size: .; V: TRBV29-1; CDR3: SVVVGAQETQY
D: .; J: TRBJ1-6; size: few; V: TRBV28; CDR3: ASSLRAGYNSPLH
D: TRBD1; J: TRBJ2-2; size: .; V: TRBV18; CDR3: ASSPDYRGPGGELF
D: TRBD1; J: TRBJ1-2; size: few; V: TRBV12-5; CDR3: ASGLFIGGGNGYT
D: .; J: TRBJ2-1; size: few; V: TRBV9; CDR3: ASSVVPSGGLSSYNEQF
D: .; J: TRBJ2-7; size: many; V: TRBV12-3/TRBV12-4; CDR3: ASSRPDSYEQY
D: .; J: TRBJ1-4; size: many; V: TRBV2; CDR3: ASRQRINEKLF
D: TRBD2; J: TRBJ2-1; size: many; V: TRBV5-1; CDR3: ASSLVLAGIDEQF
D: .; J: TRBJ2-1; size: many; V: TRBV18; CDR3: ASSPDPRYNEQF
D: TRBD1; J: TRBJ2-7; size: many; V: TRBV7-2; CDR3: ASSPQGLIYEQY
D: TRBD2; J: TRBJ2-3; size: .; V: TRBV14; CDR3: ASSQVTSGRASDTQY
D: .; J: TRBJ1-2; size: many; V: TRBV11-1; CDR3: ASSLQDNYGYT
D: TRBD2; J: TRBJ2-7; size: many; V: TRBV28; CDR3: ASSTSGTSVHEQY
D: .; J: TRBJ2-7; size: many; V: TRBV12-3/TRBV12-4; CDR3: ASSLTRGGEQY
D: TRBD2; J: TRBJ2-7; size: few; V: TRBV28; CDR3: ASSPVAGGAYEQY
D: TRBD2; J: TRBJ2-7; size: many; V: TRBV20-1; CDR3: SARVDGTSGSQVSYEQY
D: TRBD1; J: TRBJ1-1; size: many; V: TRBV3-1; CDR3: ASSLKRGRTEAF
D: TRBD1; J: TRBJ1-2; size: many; V: TRBV18; CDR3: ASSPTTGGDGYT
D: .; J: TRBJ2-3; size: many; V: TRBV11-2; CDR3: ASSLGRLGTDTQY
D: TRBD2; J: TRBJ2-1; size: .; V: TRBV6-1; CDR3: ASRTSPAQIDYNEQF
D: .; J: TRBJ2-7; size: many; V: TRBV12-3/TRBV12-4; CDR3: ASSSAIGEQY